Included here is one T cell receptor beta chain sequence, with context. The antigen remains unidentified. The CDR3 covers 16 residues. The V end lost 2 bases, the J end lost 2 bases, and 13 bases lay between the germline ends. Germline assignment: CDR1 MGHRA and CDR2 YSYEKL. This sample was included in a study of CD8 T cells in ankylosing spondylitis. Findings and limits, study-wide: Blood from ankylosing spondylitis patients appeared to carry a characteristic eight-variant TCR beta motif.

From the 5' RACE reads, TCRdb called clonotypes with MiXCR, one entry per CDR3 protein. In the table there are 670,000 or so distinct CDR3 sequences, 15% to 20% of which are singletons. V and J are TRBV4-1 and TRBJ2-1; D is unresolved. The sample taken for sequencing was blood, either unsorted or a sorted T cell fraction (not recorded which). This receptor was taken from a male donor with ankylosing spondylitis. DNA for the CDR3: TGCGCCAGCAGCCAAACCCTAGTGCCCCCCTACAATGAGCAGTTCTTC. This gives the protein CASSQTLVPPYNEQFF.